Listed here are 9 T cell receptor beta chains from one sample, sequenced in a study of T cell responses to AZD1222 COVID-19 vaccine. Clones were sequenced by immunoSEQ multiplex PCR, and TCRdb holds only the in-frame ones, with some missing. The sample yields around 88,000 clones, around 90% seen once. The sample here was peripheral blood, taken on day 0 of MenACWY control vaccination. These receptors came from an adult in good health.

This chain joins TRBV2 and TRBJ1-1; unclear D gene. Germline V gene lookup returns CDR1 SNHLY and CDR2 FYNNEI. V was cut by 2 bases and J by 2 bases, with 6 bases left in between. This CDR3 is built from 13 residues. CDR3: CASSEQTNTEAFF. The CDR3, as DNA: TGTGCCAGCAGTGAACAGACCAACACTGAAGCTTTCTTT.

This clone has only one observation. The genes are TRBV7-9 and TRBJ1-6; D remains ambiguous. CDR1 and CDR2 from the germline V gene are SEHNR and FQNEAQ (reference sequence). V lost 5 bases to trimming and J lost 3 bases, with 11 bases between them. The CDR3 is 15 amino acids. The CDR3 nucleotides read TGTGCCAGCAGCCCCACGGCAGGCTATAATTCACCCCTCCACTTT. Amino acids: CASSPTAGYNSPLHF.

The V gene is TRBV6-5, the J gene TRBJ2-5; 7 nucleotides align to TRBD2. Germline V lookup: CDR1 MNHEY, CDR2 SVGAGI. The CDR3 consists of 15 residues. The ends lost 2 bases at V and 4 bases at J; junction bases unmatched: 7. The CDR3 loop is CASSYRGEGRETQYF. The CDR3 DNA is TGTGCCAGCAGTTACCGGGGGGAAGGGAGAGAGACCCAGTACTTC.

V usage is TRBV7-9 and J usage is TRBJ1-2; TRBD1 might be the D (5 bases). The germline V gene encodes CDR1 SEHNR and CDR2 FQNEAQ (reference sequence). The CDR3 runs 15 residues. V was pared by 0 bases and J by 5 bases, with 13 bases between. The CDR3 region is CASSLAQGESYGYTF. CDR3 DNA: TGTGCCAGCAGCTTAGCGCAGGGCGAATCTTATGGCTACACCTTC.

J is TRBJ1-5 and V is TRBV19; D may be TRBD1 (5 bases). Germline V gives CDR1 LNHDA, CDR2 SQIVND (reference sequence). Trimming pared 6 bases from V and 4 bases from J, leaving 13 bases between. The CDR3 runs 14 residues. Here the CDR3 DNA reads TGTGCCAGTAGATCCTCAGGGATTAATCAGCCCCAGCATTTT. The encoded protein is CASRSSGINQPQHF.

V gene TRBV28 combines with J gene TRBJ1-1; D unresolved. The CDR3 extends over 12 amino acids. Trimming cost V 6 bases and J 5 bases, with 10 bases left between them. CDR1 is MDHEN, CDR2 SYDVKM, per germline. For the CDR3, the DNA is TGTGCCAGCAGAGATGGACGGACTGAAGCTTTCTTT. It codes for CASRDGRTEAFF.

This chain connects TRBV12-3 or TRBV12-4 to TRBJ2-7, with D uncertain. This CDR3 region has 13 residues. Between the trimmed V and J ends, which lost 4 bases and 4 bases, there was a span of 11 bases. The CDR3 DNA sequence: TGTGCCAGCAGTTCTCGACTGATGTACGAGCAGTACTTC. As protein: CASSSRLMYEQYF.

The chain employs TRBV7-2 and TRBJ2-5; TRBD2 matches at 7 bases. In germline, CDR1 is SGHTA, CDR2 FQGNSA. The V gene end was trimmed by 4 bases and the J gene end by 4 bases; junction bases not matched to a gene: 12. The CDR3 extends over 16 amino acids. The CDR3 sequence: CASSSPGWEGRETQYF. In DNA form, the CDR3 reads TGTGCCAGCAGCTCCCCCGGGTGGGAGGGCCGAGAGACCCAGTACTTC. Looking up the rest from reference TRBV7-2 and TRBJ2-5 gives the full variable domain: GAGVSQSPSNKVTEKGKDVELRCDPISGHTALYWYRQSLGQGLEFLIYFQGNSAPDKSGLPSDRFSAERTGGSVSTLTIQRTQQEDSAVYLCASSSPGWEGRETQYFGPGTRLLVL.

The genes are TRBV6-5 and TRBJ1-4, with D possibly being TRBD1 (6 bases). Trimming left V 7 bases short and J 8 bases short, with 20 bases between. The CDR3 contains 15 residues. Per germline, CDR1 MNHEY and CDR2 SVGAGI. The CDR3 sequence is CASTRRGRGTEKLFF. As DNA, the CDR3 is TGTGCCAGCACGAGGCGGGGCAGGGGTACGGAAAAACTGTTTTTT.